This paragraph covers one T cell receptor (beta chain) sequence. Several immunoSEQ plates held equal portions of the genomic DNA taken from each subset. Method: immunoSEQ multiplex PCR; TCRdb's copy keeps in-frame clones and lacks some. The table shows over a million clones, with 95% to 99% occurring only once. Each of the donors was a healthy adult who was HIV-negative and had not had a recent acute infection or vaccination. Partitioning of CD4+ cells yielded a CD45RA+ naive subset and a CD45RA-negative memory subset. This entry is derived from a study of shared clonotypes between healthy human individuals. The germline V gene encodes CDR1 SGHAT and CDR2 FQNNGV. Trimming removed 8 bases from V and 0 bases from J, with 11 bases in between. This CDR3 region has 14 residues.

The chain employs TRBV11-2 and TRBJ2-1; the D call may be TRBD1 or TRBD2 (5 bases each). The clonotype comes from a young man in good health. Input material: naive CD4+ T cells sorted from blood. The subset is: CD45RA+ positively selected. The CDR3 spells CASGLRGSYNEQFF. The CDR3, as DNA: TGTGCCAGCGGTCTGAGGGGCTCCTACAATGAGCAGTTCTTC.